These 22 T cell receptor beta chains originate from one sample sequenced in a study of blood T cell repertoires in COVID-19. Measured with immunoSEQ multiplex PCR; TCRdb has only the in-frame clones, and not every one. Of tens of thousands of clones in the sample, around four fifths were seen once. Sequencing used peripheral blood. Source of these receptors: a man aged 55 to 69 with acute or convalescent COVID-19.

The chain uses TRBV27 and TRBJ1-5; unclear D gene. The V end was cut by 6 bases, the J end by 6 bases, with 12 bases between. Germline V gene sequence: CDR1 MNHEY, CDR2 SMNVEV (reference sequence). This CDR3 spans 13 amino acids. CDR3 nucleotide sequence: TGTGCCAGCAGGGCCAGGTCGGCTCAGCCCCAGCATTTT. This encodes CASRARSAQPQHF.

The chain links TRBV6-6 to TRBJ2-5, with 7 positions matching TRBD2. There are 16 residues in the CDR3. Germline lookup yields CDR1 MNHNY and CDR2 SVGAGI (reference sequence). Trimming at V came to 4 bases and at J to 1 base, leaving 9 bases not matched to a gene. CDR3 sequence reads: CASSFGSGKGQETQYF. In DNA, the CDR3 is TGTGCCAGCAGTTTCGGGAGCGGGAAGGGCCAAGAGACCCAGTACTTC.

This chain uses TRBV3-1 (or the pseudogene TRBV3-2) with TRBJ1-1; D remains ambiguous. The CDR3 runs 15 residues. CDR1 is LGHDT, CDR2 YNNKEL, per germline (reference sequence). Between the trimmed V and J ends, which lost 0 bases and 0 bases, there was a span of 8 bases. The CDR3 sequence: CASSQDFGVNTEAFF. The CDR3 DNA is TGTGCCAGCAGCCAAGATTTCGGGGTGAACACTGAAGCTTTCTTT.

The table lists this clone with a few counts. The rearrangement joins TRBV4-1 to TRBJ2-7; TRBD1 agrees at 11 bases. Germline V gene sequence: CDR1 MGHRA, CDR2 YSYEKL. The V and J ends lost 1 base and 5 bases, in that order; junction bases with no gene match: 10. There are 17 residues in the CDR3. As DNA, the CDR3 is TGCGCCAGCAGCCAAGCAACCGGGACAGGGGGGATCCACGAGCAGTACTTC. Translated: CASSQATGTGGIHEQYF.

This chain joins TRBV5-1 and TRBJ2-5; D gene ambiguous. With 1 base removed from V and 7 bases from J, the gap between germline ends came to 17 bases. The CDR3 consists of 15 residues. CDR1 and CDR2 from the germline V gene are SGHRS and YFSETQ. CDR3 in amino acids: CASSLSSSSRRTQYF. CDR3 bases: TGCGCCAGCAGCTTGAGTTCGTCGTCCCGGAGGACCCAGTACTTC.

The CDR3 loop reads CASTTRGGPDTQYF. The DNA of the CDR3 is TGTGCCAGCACCACCAGAGGGGGTCCAGATACGCAGTATTTT. The V and J genes are TRBV11-2 and TRBJ2-3, with a tentative D call TRBD1 (6 bases). The CDR3 length is 14 residues. Trimming took off 7 bases at V and 4 bases at J, with 15 bases between the two ends. Germline values: CDR1 SGHAT, CDR2 FQNNGV.

CDR3 protein: CASSPTGTGANVLTF. CDR3 in DNA: TGTGCCAGCAGCCCTACAGGGACAGGGGCCAACGTCCTGACTTTC. This chain connects TRBV5-4 to TRBJ2-6, with TRBD1 as a possible D gene (6 bases). This CDR3 comprises 15 residues. V was pared by 4 bases and J by 4 bases, with 12 bases between. CDR1 and CDR2 (germline): SGHNT, YYREEE (reference sequence).

CDR3 sequence reads: CASSLPYRGSSNEQYF. The CDR3 DNA reads as TGTGCCAGCAGCTTGCCATACAGGGGTAGCTCGAACGAGCAGTACTTC. The rearrangement uses TRBV5-4 and TRBJ2-7, with 7 bases that match TRBD1. Germline-derived CDR1 and CDR2 are SGHNT and YYREEE (reference sequence). V lost 1 base to trimming and J lost 5 bases; unmatched junction nucleotides: 12. The CDR3 has 16 amino acids. Full variable domain (remainder filled in from reference TRBV5-4 and TRBJ2-7): ETGVTQSPTHLIKTRGQQVTLRCSSQSGHNTVSWYQQALGQGPQFIFQYYREEENGRGNFPPRFSGLQFPNYSSELNVNALELDDSALYLCASSLPYRGSSNEQYFGPGTRLTVT.

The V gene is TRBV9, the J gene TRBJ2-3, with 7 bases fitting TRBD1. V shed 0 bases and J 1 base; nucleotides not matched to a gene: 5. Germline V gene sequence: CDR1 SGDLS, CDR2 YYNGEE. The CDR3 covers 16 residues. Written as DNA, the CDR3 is TGTGCCAGCAGCGTAGGACAGGGCCACGGCACAGATACGCAGTATTTT. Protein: CASSVGQGHGTDTQYF.

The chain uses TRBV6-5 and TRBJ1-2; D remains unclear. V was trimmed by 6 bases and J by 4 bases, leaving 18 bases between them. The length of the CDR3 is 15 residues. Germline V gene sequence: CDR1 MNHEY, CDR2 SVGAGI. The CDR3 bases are TGTGCCAGCAGCGGTACCCTCTCGGGATCCTATGGCTACACCTTC. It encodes CASSGTLSGSYGYTF.

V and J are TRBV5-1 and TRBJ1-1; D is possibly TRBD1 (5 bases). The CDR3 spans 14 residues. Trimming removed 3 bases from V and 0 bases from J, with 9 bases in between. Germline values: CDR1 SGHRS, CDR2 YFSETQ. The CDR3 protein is CASSSTALNTEAFF. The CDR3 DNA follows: TGCGCCAGCAGCTCGACAGCATTGAACACTGAAGCTTTCTTT. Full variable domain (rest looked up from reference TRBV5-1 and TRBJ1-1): KAGVTQTPRYLIKTRGQQVTLSCSPISGHRSVSWYQQTPGQGLQFLFEYFSETQRNKGNFPGRFSGRQFSNSRSEMNVSTLELGDSALYLCASSSTALNTEAFFGQGTRLTVV.

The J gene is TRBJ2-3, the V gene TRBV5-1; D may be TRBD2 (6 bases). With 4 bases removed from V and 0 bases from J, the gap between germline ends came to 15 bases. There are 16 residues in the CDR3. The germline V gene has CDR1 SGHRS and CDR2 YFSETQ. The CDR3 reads CASSPGTGSSTDTQYF. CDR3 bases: TGCGCCAGCAGCCCCGGGACTGGTTCTAGCACAGATACGCAGTATTTT. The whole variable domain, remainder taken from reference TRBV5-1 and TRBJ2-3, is KAGVTQTPRYLIKTRGQQVTLSCSPISGHRSVSWYQQTPGQGLQFLFEYFSETQRNKGNFPGRFSGRQFSNSRSEMNVSTLELGDSALYLCASSPGTGSSTDTQYFGPGTRLTVL.

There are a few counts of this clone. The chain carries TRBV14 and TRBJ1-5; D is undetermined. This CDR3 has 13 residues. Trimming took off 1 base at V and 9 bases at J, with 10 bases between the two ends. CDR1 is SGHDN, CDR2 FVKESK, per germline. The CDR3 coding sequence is TGTGCCAGCAGCCAAGGGTTAGAGTGGCCCCAGCATTTT. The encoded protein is CASSQGLEWPQHF.

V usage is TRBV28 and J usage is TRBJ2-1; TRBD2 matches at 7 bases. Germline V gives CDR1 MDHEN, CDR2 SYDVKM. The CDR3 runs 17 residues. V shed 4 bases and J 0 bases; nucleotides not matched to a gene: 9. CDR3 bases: TGTGCCAGCAGTTCCCCTTCTAGCGGAAGCTCCTACAATGAGCAGTTCTTC. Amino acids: CASSSPSSGSSYNEQFF.

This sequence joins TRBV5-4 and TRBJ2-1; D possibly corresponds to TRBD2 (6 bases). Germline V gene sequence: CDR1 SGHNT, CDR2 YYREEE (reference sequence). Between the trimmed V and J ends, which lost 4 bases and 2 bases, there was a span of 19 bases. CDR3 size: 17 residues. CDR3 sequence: CASSPPGAGPAYNEQFF. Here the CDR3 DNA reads TGTGCCAGCAGCCCACCCGGCGCGGGACCGGCCTACAATGAGCAGTTCTTC.

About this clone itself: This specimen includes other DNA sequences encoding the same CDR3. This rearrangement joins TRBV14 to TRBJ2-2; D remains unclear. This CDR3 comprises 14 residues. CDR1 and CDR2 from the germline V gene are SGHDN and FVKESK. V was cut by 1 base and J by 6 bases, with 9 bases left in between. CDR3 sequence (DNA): TGTGCCAGCAGCCAAGTCAGAGGTCCCGGGGAGCTGTTTTTT. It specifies CASSQVRGPGELFF.

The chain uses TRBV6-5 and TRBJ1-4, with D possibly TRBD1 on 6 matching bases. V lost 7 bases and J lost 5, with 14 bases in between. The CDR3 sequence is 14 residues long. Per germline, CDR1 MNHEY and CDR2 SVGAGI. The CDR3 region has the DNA TGTGCCAGCACTTGGGGGACAAGGAATGAAAAACTGTTTTTT. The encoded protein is CASTWGTRNEKLFF.

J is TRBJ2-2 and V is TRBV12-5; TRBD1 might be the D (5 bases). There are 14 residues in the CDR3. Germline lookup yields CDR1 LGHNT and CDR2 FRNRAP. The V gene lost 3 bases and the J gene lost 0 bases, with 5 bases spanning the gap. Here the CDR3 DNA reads TGTGCTAGTGGTTTACAGGCGAACACCGGGGAGCTGTTTTTT. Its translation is CASGLQANTGELFF.

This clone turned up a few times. The CDR3 loop is CASRLAGRNTGELFF. As DNA, the CDR3 is TGTGCCAGCAGACTAGCGGGGAGGAACACCGGGGAGCTGTTTTTT. The gene calls are TRBV3-1 (or the pseudogene TRBV3-2) and TRBJ2-2; 10 bases are a match to TRBD2. Germline assignment: CDR1 LGHDT and CDR2 YNNKEL (reference sequence). The CDR3 covers 15 residues. The V gene end was trimmed by 6 bases and the J gene end by 1 base; junction bases not matched to a gene: 2.

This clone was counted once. For the CDR3, the DNA is TGTGCCAGTAGGGGTGGCGGGTTTAGCAATCAGCCCCAGCATTTT. This codes for CASRGGGFSNQPQHF. The chain couples TRBV19 to TRBJ1-5, with D hard to call. Germline CDR1 and CDR2: LNHDA and SQIVND (reference sequence). There are 15 residues in the CDR3. Trimming shortened V by 6 bases and J by 0 bases, and 12 bases separated the two germline ends. Full variable domain (rest looked up from reference TRBV19 and TRBJ1-5): DGGITQSPKYLFRKEGQNVTLSCEQNLNHDAMYWYRQDPGQGLRLIYYSQIVNDFQKGDIAEGYSVSREKKESFPLTVTSAQKNPTAFYLCASRGGGFSNQPQHFGDGTRLSIL.

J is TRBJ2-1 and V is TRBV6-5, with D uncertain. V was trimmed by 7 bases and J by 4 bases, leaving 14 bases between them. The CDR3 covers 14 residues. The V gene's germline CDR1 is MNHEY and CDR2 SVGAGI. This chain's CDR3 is CASTETRGYNEQFF. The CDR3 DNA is TGTGCCAGCACCGAGACGCGCGGTTACAATGAGCAGTTCTTC.

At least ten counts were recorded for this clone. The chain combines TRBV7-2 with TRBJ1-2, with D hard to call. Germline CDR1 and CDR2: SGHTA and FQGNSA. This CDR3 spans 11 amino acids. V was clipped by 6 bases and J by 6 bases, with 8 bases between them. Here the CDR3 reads CASRGAHGYTF. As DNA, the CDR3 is TGTGCCAGCAGGGGAGCCCATGGCTACACCTTC.